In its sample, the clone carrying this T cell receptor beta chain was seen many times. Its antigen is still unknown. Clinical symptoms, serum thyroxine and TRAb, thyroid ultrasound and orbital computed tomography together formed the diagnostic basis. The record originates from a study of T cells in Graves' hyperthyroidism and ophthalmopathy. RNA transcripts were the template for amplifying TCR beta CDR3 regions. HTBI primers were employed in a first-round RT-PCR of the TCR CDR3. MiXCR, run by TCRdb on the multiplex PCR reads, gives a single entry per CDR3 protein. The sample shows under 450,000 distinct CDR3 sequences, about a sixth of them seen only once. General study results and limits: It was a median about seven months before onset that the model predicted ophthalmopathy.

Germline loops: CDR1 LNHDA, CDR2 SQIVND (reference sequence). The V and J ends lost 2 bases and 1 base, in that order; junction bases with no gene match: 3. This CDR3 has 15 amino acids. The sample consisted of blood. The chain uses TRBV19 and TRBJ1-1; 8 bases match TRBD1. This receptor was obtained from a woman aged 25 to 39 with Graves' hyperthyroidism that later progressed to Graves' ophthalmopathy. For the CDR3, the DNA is TGTGCCAGTAGTATATGGGACAGGAGGAACACTGAAGCTTTCTTT. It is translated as CASSIWDRRNTEAFF.